This TCR beta chain was recorded in a study of blood T cell repertoires in COVID-19. TCRdb's table, derived via immunoSEQ multiplex PCR, lists solely in-frame clones and lacks some. The sample holds approximately 250,000 clones, about nine tenths seen once. The receptor was derived from a woman in her 30s with acute COVID-19. Source material: PBMCs or T cells enriched from blood (not recorded which).

CDR3 residues: CASNGGLAASDEQFF. For the CDR3, the DNA is TGTGCCAGCAACGGGGGTCTAGCGGCGAGTGATGAGCAGTTCTTC. V gene TRBV2 combines with J gene TRBJ2-1; 7 bases align to TRBD2. V lost 7 bases, J lost 8 bases, and 14 bases stayed unmatched. Looked up from germline, CDR1 is SNHLY and CDR2 is FYNNEI. This CDR3 is 15 amino acids long.